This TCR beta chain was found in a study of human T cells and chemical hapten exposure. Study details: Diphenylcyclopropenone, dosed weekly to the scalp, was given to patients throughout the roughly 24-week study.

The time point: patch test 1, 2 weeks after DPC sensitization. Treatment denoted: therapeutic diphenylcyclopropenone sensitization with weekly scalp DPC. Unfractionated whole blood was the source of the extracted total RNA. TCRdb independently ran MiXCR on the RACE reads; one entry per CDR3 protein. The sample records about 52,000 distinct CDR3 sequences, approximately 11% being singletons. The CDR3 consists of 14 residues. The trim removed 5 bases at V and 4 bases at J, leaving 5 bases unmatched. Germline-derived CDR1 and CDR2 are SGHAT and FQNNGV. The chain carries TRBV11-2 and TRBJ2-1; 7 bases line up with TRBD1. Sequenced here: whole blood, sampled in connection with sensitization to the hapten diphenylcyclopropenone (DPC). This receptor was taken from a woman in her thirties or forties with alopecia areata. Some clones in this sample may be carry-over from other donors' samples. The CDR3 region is CASSPPGQYNEQFF. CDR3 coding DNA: TGTGCCAGCAGCCCCCCGGGACAGTACAATGAGCAGTTCTTC. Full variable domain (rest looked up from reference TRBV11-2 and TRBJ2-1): EAGVAQSPRYKIIEKRQSVAFWCNPISGHATLYWYQQILGQGPKLLIQFQNNGVVDDSQLPKDRFSAERLKGVDSTLKIQPAKLEDSAVYLCASSPPGQYNEQFFGPGTRLTVL.